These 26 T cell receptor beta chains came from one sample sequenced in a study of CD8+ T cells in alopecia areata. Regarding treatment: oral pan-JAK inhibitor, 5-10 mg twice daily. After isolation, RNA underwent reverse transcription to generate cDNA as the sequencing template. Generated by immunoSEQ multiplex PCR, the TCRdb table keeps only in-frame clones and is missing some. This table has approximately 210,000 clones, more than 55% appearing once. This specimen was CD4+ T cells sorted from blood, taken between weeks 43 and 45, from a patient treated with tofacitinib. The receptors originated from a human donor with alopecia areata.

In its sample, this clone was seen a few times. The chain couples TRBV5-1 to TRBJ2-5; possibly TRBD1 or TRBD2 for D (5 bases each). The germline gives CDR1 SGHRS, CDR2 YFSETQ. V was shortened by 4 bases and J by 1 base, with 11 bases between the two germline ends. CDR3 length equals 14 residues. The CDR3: CASSARGPQETQYF. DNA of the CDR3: TGCGCCAGCAGCGCGAGGGGTCCCCAAGAGACCCAGTACTTC.

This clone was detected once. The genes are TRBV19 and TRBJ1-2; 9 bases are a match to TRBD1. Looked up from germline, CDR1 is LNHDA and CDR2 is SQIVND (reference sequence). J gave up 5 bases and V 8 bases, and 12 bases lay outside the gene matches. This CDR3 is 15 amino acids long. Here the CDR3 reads CASAGTGNFKYGYTF. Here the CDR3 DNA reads TGTGCCAGTGCCGGGACAGGGAATTTTAAGTATGGCTACACCTTC. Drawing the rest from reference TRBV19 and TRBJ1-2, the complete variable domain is DGGITQSPKYLFRKEGQNVTLSCEQNLNHDAMYWYRQDPGQGLRLIYYSQIVNDFQKGDIAEGYSVSREKKESFPLTVTSAQKNPTAFYLCASAGTGNFKYGYTFGSGTRLTVV.

CDR3 DNA: TGTGCCAGCAGCGTAGTCCCCGGGACGAACACCGGGGAGCTGTTTTTT. It codes for CASSVVPGTNTGELFF. The gene calls are TRBV9 and TRBJ2-2, with TRBD2 as a possible D gene (5 bases). There are 16 residues in the CDR3. Trimming shortened V by 0 bases and J by 0 bases, and 9 bases separated the two germline ends. Germline values: CDR1 SGDLS, CDR2 YYNGEE.

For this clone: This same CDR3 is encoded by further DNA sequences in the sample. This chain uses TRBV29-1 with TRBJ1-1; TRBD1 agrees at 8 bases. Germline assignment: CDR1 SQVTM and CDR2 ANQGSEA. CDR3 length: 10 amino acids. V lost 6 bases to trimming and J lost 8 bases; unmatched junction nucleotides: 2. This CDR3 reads CSVRQGEAFF. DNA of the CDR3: TGCAGCGTAAGACAGGGGGAAGCTTTCTTT.

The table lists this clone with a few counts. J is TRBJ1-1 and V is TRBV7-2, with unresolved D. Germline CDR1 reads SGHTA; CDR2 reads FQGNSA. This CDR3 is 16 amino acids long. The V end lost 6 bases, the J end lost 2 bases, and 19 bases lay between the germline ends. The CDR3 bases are TGTGCCAGCAGTTTCCGGTGGGGAAGAAGCAACACTGAAGCTTTCTTT. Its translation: CASSFRWGRSNTEAFF.

In DNA form, the CDR3 reads TGTGCCAGCAGCGTAGGGGAGCCAGTTGGAGCCCTCCACTTT. It codes for CASSVGEPVGALHF. The chain is built from TRBV9 and TRBJ1-6; D call uncertain. Trimming took off 0 bases at V and 14 bases at J, with 15 bases between the two ends. CDR1 SGDLS and CDR2 YYNGEE come from the germline V gene. CDR3 length: 14 residues.

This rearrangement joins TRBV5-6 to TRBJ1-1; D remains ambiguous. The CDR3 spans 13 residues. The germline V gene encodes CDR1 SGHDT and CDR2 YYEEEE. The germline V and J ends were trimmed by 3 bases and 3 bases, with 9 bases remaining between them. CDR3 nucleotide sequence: TGTGCCAGCAGCTGGACCTCGGACACTGAAGCTTTCTTT. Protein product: CASSWTSDTEAFF.

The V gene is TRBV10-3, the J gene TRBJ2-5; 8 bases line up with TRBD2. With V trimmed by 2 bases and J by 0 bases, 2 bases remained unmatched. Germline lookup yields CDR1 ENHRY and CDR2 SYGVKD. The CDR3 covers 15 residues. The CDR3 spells CAISEERGNQETQYF. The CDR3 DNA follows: TGTGCCATCAGTGAGGAGCGGGGGAACCAAGAGACCCAGTACTTC.

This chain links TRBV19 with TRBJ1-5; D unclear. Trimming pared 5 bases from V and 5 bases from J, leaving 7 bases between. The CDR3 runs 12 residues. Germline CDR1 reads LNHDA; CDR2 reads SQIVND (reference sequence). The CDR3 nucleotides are TGTGCCAGTAGTCCGCAATATCAGCCCCAGCATTTT. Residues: CASSPQYQPQHF.

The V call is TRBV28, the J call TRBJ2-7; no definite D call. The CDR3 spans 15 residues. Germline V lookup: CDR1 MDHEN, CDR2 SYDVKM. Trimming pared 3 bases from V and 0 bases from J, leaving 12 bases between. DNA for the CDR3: TGTGCCAGCAGTTTGGATCAGGTGAGCTCCTACGAGCAGTACTTC. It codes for CASSLDQVSSYEQYF.

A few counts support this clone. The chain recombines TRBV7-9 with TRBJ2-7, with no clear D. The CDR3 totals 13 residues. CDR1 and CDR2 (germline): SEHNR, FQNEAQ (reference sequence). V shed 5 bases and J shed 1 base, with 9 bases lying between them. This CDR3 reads CASSLSISYEQYF. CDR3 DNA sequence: TGTGCCAGCAGCCTCAGCATTTCCTACGAGCAGTACTTC.

The CDR3: CASSLPGVAEKLFF. CDR3 nucleotide sequence: TGTGCCAGCAGCTTACCGGGGGTGGCTGAAAAACTGTTTTTT. The chain uses TRBV7-2 and TRBJ1-4; weak D call: TRBD1 (5 bases). Germline values: CDR1 SGHTA, CDR2 FQGNSA. Trimming stripped 2 bases from V and 7 bases from J, with 11 bases between. The CDR3 totals 14 residues.

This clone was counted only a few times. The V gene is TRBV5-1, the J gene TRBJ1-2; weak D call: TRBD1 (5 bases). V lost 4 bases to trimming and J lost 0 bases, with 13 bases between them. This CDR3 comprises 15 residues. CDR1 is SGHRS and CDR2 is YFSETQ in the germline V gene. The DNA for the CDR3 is TGCGCCAGCAGCGGCGGCCGACAGACTAACTATGGCTACACCTTC. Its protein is CASSGGRQTNYGYTF.

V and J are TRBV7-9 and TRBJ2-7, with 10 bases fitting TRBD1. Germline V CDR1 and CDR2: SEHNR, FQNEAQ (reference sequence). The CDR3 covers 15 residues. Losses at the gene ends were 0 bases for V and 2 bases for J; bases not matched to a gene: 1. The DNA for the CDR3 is TGTGCCAGCAGCTTAGCAGGACAGGGGGCCTACGAGCAGTACTTC. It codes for CASSLAGQGAYEQYF.

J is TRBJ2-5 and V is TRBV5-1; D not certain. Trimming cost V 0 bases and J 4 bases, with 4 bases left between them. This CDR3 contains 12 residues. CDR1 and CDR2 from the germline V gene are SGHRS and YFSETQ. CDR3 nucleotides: TGCGCCAGCAGCTTGGACGCAGAGACCCAGTACTTC. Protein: CASSLDAETQYF. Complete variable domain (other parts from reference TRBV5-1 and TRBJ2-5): KAGVTQTPRYLIKTRGQQVTLSCSPISGHRSVSWYQQTPGQGLQFLFEYFSETQRNKGNFPGRFSGRQFSNSRSEMNVSTLELGDSALYLCASSLDAETQYFGPGTRLLVL.

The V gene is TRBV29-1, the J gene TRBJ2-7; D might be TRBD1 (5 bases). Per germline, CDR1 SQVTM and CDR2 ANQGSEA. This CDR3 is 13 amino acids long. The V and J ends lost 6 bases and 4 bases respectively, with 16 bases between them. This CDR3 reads CSVQGRFEYEQYF. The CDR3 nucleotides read TGCAGCGTCCAGGGTCGATTTGAATACGAGCAGTACTTC.

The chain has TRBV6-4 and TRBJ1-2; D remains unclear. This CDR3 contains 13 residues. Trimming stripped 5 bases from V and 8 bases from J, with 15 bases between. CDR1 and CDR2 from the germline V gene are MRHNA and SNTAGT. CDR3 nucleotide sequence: TGTGCCAGCAGTTCCCCACTTAAGAGCGGCTACACCTTC. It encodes CASSSPLKSGYTF.

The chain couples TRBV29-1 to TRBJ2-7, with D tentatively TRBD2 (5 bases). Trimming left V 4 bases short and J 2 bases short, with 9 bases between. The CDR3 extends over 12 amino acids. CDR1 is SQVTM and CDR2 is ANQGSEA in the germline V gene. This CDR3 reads CSVAGMPYEQYF. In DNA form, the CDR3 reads TGCAGCGTTGCCGGGATGCCCTACGAGCAGTACTTC.

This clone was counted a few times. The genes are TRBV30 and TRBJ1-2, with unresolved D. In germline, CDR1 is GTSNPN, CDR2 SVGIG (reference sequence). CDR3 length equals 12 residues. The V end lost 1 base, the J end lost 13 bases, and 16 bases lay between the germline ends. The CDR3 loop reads CAWSEPPNLITF. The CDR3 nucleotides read TGTGCCTGGAGTGAACCGCCGAATTTAATCACCTTC.

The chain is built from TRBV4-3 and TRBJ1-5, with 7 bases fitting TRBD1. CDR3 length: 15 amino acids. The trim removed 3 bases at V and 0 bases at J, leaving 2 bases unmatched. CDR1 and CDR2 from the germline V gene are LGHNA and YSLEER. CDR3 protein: CASSQGQPSNQPQHF. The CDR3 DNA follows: TGCGCCAGCAGCCAGGGACAGCCTAGCAATCAGCCCCAGCATTTT.

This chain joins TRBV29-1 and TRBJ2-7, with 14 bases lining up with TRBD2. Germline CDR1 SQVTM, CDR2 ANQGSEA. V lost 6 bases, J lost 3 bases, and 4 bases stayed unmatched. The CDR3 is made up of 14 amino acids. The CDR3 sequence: CSVPGTSGGYEQYF. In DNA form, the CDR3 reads TGCAGCGTCCCCGGGACTAGCGGGGGCTACGAGCAGTACTTC.

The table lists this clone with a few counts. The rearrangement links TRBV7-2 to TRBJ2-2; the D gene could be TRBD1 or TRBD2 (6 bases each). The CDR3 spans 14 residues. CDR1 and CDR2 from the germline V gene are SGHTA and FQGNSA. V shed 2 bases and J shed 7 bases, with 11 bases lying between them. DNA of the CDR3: TGTGCCAGCAGCTTAATAGGGGGAGGCGGGGAGCTGTTTTTT. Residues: CASSLIGGGGELFF.

CDR3 protein: CASSRYTLAGDYNEQFF. The CDR3 nucleotides are TGTGCCAGCAGCCGTTATACCCTAGCGGGGGATTACAATGAGCAGTTCTTC. The rearrangement uses TRBV11-1 and TRBJ2-1; TRBD2 matches at 10 bases. V lost 5 bases and J lost 4; bases outside the gene matches: 11. The V gene's germline CDR1 is SGHAT and CDR2 FQDESV (reference sequence). The CDR3 totals 17 residues.

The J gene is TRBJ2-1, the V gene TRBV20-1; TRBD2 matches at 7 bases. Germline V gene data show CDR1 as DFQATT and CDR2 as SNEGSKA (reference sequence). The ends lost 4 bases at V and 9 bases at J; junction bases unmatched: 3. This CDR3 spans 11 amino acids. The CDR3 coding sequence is TGCAGTGCTAAAGCGGGGTTTGAGCAGTTCTTC. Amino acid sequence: CSAKAGFEQFF.

CDR3 in DNA: TGCAGCGTTGATCGGGGCCTGGGGGACACTGAAGCTTTCTTT. Translation: CSVDRGLGDTEAFF. The chain couples TRBV29-1 to TRBJ1-1; maybe TRBD1 (5 bases). The germline gives CDR1 SQVTM, CDR2 ANQGSEA. The CDR3 has 14 residues. The V end was cut by 3 bases, the J end by 3 bases, with 14 bases between.

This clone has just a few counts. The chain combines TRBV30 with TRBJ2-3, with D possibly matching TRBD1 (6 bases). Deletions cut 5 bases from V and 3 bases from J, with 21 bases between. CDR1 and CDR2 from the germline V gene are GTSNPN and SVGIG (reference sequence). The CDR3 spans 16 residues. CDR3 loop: CAWLHSTGELTDTQYF. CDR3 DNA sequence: TGTGCCTGGTTGCACTCGACAGGAGAACTTACAGATACGCAGTATTTT.